This T cell receptor (beta chain) is drawn from a study of shared clonotypes between healthy human individuals. Method: immunoSEQ multiplex PCR; TCRdb's copy keeps in-frame clones and lacks some. Of around 990,000 clones in the sample, 60% to 85% are singletons; the top ten hold 0.85% to 1%. CDR3 length: 16 residues. CDR1 WNHNN and CDR2 SYGVQD come from the germline V gene (reference sequence). Deletions cut 0 bases from V and 0 bases from J, with 9 bases between. The J gene is TRBJ1-5, the V gene TRBV10-1; unclear D gene. Sequenced: memory CD4+ T cells from PBMCs. Subset given: CD45RA-negative fraction. The clonotype was recovered from a man aged 18-30 years in good health. Some clones in this sample may be carry-over from other donors' samples. CDR3 DNA: TGCGCCAGCAGTGAGTCGAGGGAGAATAGCAATCAGCCCCAGCATTTT. Translation gives CASSESRENSNQPQHF.